This entry is about one T cell receptor beta chain. The antigen is undetermined. Germline CDR1 SGHDN, CDR2 FVKESK. This CDR3 spans 18 amino acids. V shed 0 bases, J shed 0 bases, and the junction held 7 bases outside the gene matches. This specimen comes from a study of cytomegalovirus exposure and HLA in healthy donors. Regarding the study as a whole: Indistinguishable V segments such as TRBV6-2 and TRBV6-3 were excluded. Donor immune exposure was known only as CMV serostatus.

The PCR made use of 60 Vbeta and 13 Jbeta primers. TCRdb's copy holds only in-frame clones and misses some; the assay was immunoSEQ multiplex PCR. The sample has approximately 140,000 clones; 80% are singletons. The chain joins TRBV14 to TRBJ2-3; TRBD2 aligns across 9 bases. The receptor's source is a woman aged 35 to 49 in good health and CMV-seronegative. Specimen: PBMCs. The CDR3 nucleotides read TGTGCCAGCAGCCAAGATGGGGCGGGAGGGCCCAGCACAGATACGCAGTATTTT. This sequence encodes CASSQDGAGGPSTDTQYF.